Sequencing of this T cell receptor (beta chain) was carried out in a study of T cells in women clearing cervical HPV infection. Study as a whole: Controls gave blood once infection was undetectable; cases at lesion identification. Study outcomes and limitations: T-cell numbers per sample were unknown and may explain richness differences. CIN3+ cases had significantly higher TCR richness than controls; evenness did not differ.

Prevalent HPV16 infections were excluded; only incident single HPV16 infections included. Clones were read by immunoSEQ multiplex PCR, and TCRdb kept only the in-frame ones, dropping some. Its clone listing holds 15,000 to 20,000 clones. A word on this clone: Its antigen is not identified.

The origin of this receptor is a woman between 18 and 69 years old with a cervical HPV16 infection that either progressed to CIN3+ or cleared (not recorded which). The material sequenced was blood buffy coat.

The CDR3 DNA, read in part, is TGCAGTGCGGCGAGACAATTAAACACTGAA. It codes for CSAARQLNTE. The entire CDR3 sequence reads CSAARQLNTEAFF. V and J are TRBV20-1 and TRBJ1-1; D is unclear. The CDR3 goes on 3 residues after the read ends, and that part is filled in from the germline J gene. V lost 6 bases to trimming and J lost 2 bases, with 13 bases between them. This CDR3 is built from 13 residues. Germline V gene data show CDR1 as DFQATT and CDR2 as SNEGSKA (reference sequence).